Here is one T cell receptor beta chain with its context. Its antigen is unidentified. These data are taken from a study of cytomegalovirus exposure and HLA in healthy donors. Study-level points and caveats: In a later analysis, HLA-associated beta chains showed higher expansion and lower generation probabilities than comparable chains.

The donors, nominally healthy at sampling, likely had unrecorded immune exposures. With 60 Vbeta and 13 Jbeta primers, the PCR was carried out. Generated by immunoSEQ multiplex PCR, the TCRdb table keeps only in-frame clones and is missing some. The sample shows about 150,000 clones, 70% to 90% of them seen only once. After removal of 3 bases from V and 6 bases from J, the junction contained 10 bases not matched to a gene. In germline, CDR1 is LNHDA, CDR2 SQIVND (reference sequence). The CDR3 loop spans 16 amino acids. The genes are TRBV19 and TRBJ2-2; the match to TRBD2 covers 7 bases. Sequencing was carried out using PBMCs. The receptor comes from a man aged 30 to 39 in good health and CMV-seropositive. The CDR3, as DNA: TGTGCCAGTAGTATCACCCCAGGGAGGGGAGCCGGGGAGCTGTTTTTT. This encodes CASSITPGRGAGELFF.